The rows below give T cell receptor beta chains drawn from one sample of a study of shared clonotypes between healthy human individuals. Some clones are missing from TCRdb's copy, which holds only in-frame ones; the method was immunoSEQ multiplex PCR. The repertoire holds about a million clones, with around 77% as singletons. Input material: memory CD4+ T cells from PBMCs. All receptors derive from a young man in good health. Some clones in this sample may be carry-over from other donors' samples. Each CDR3 is given with its conserved first and last residue. D genes are given only for firm matches. Clone size is given for some rows only: seen once, a few or many times, or a class if the clone is expanded.

V gene	J gene	D gene	clone size	CDR3 protein	CDR3 DNA
TRBV27	TRBJ2-3	.	.	CASSLTTDSDTQYF	TGTGCCAGCAGTTTAACAACGGACAGCGATACGCAGTATTTT
TRBV6-5	TRBJ2-7	.	once	CASRGSYSYEQYF	TGTGCCAGCAGGGGGAGTTACTCCTACGAGCAGTACTTC
TRBV19	TRBJ1-1	TRBD1	.	CASSTYQTLQGQRAFF	TGTGCCAGTAGTACCTATCAAACATTACAGGGACAGAGAGCTTTCTTT
TRBV19	TRBJ2-1	TRBD2	.	CASSTIAGYYNEQFF	TGTGCCAGTAGTACTATAGCGGGATATTACAATGAGCAGTTCTTC
TRBV9	TRBJ2-1	.	.	CASSVAGIGYNEQFF	TGTGCCAGCAGCGTTGCGGGAATAGGGTACAATGAGCAGTTCTTC
TRBV7-2	TRBJ1-5	TRBD1	.	CASSVSGTEVYQPQHF	TGTGCCAGCAGCGTTTCCGGGACAGAAGTCTATCAGCCCCAGCATTTT
TRBV2	TRBJ1-2	TRBD1	many	CASRRDSNYGYTF	TGTGCCAGCAGGAGGGACAGTAACTATGGCTACACCTTC
TRBV5-1	TRBJ1-4	.	.	CASSLFRDALATNEKLFF	TGCGCCAGCAGCTTGTTCCGGGATGCTTTAGCAACTAATGAAAAACTGTTTTTT
TRBV4-2	TRBJ1-4	.	.	CASSQDGSRGGFEKLFF	TGTGCCAGCAGCCAAGATGGGAGCCGGGGGGGCTTTGAAAAACTGTTTTTT
TRBV6-1	TRBJ1-1	.	.	CASSVTRTNTEAFF	TGTGCCAGCAGTGTTACCCGAACGAACACTGAAGCTTTCTTT
TRBV6-1	TRBJ1-1	TRBD1	.	CASSTFGTGVSEAFF	TGTGCCAGCAGTACCTTCGGGACAGGGGTTTCTGAAGCTTTCTTT
TRBV28	TRBJ2-3	.	once	CASSLYGGYSTDTQYF	TGTGCCAGCAGTTTATATGGAGGCTATAGCACAGATACGCAGTATTTT
TRBV5-1	TRBJ2-1	.	.	CASSLGASGNNEQFF	TGCGCCAGCAGCCTGGGGGCCTCGGGTAACAATGAGCAGTTCTTC
TRBV7-6	TRBJ2-5	TRBD2	.	CASSLGLAHQETQYF	TGTGCCAGCAGCTTAGGACTAGCCCACCAAGAGACCCAGTACTTC
TRBV5-1	TRBJ2-1	TRBD2	many	CASELSGTSGNEQFF	TGCGCCAGCGAACTATCCGGGACTAGCGGCAATGAGCAGTTCTTC
TRBV2	TRBJ2-1	.	.	CASILWGYNEQFF	TGTGCCAGCATCTTATGGGGGTACAATGAGCAGTTCTTC
TRBV6-6	TRBJ1-3	.	.	CASSYSGSSDTIYF	TGTGCCAGCAGTTACTCGGGGTCCTCAGACACCATATATTTT
TRBV28	TRBJ2-1	TRBD1	.	CASSPGQGLNEQFF	TGTGCCAGCAGCCCAGGACAGGGGTTGAATGAGCAGTTCTTC
TRBV11-2	TRBJ2-5	TRBD2	once	CASSLVAGGRATETQYF	TGTGCCAGCAGCTTAGTAGCGGGCGGGAGGGCCACAGAGACCCAGTACTTC
TRBV5-1	TRBJ2-1	.	.	CASSLGQGGGEQFF	TGCGCCAGCAGCTTGGGGCAGGGCGGCGGGGAGCAGTTCTTC
TRBV6-5	TRBJ2-7	.	.	CASKKEDTYEQYF	TGTGCCAGCAAAAAGGAGGATACCTACGAGCAGTACTTC
TRBV5-1	TRBJ2-7	TRBD1	few	CASSARQGEAYEQYF	TGCGCCAGCAGCGCCAGACAGGGGGAGGCCTACGAGCAGTACTTC
TRBV7-3	TRBJ1-1	.	.	CASSRGGTEAFF	TGTGCCAGCAGCCGCGGGGGCACTGAAGCTTTCTTT
TRBV28	TRBJ2-1	.	.	CASSLSPARGEQFF	TGTGCCAGCAGTTTAAGCCCCGCCAGGGGCGAGCAGTTCTTC
TRBV7-2	TRBJ2-7	.	.	CASSASGRTYEQYF	TGTGCCAGCAGCGCCTCGGGACGGACCTACGAGCAGTACTTC
TRBV28	TRBJ2-7	.	.	CASSSGRGIDEQYF	TGTGCCAGCAGTTCCGGTCGAGGGATCGACGAGCAGTACTTC
TRBV4-2	TRBJ2-6	TRBD2	.	CASSQARGGGANVLTF	TGTGCCAGCAGCCAAGCCCGGGGGGGCGGGGCCAACGTCCTGACTTTC
TRBV30	TRBJ2-5	.	.	CAWSLGTNQETQYF	TGTGCCTGGAGTCTCGGGACGAACCAAGAGACCCAGTACTTC
TRBV5-1	TRBJ1-1	.	few	CASSLMSPGNTEAFF	TGCGCCAGCAGCTTGATGTCCCCAGGGAACACTGAAGCTTTCTTT
TRBV20-1	TRBJ1-1	.	.	CSARDRALAF	TGCAGTGCTAGAGATCGAGCGCTCGCCTTT
TRBV13	TRBJ1-1	.	few	CASCWGNTEAFF	TGTGCCAGCTGTTGGGGTAATACTGAAGCTTTCTTT
TRBV28	TRBJ2-5	.	.	CASRGGRAYFQETQYF	TGTGCCAGCCGTGGGGGCAGGGCTTACTTCCAAGAGACCCAGTACTTC
TRBV6-5	TRBJ2-7	.	.	CASKGMKLPSEQYF	TGTGCCAGCAAGGGGATGAAACTACCCTCCGAGCAGTACTTC
TRBV30	TRBJ2-7	.	.	CAWSWGRAYEQYF	TGTGCCTGGAGTTGGGGGAGAGCCTACGAGCAGTACTTC
TRBV28	TRBJ2-7	.	.	CASSFMAAPSYEQYF	TGTGCCAGCAGTTTTATGGCGGCTCCTTCCTACGAGCAGTACTTC
TRBV27	TRBJ1-2	.	few	CASSGWGRAGYTF	TGTGCCAGCAGTGGTTGGGGCAGGGCTGGCTACACCTTC
TRBV27	TRBJ2-7	.	.	CASSLRLLYEQYF	TGTGCCAGCAGTTTAAGGCTACTCTACGAGCAGTACTTC
TRBV4-2	TRBJ2-2	.	.	CASSQNRVGAGELFF	TGTGCCAGCAGCCAAAACAGGGTAGGGGCCGGGGAGCTGTTTTTT
TRBV19	TRBJ1-5	.	.	CASSVQGSNNQPQHF	TGTGCCAGTAGTGTGCAGGGGAGTAACAATCAGCCCCAGCATTTT
TRBV6-1	TRBJ2-1	.	.	CASTLDSSSYNEQFF	TGTGCCAGTACTCTGGACAGTTCCTCCTACAATGAGCAGTTCTTC
TRBV5-5	TRBJ2-7	TRBD2	.	CASSRTSGTVPSYEQYF	TGTGCCAGCAGCAGAACTAGCGGGACTGTCCCCTCCTACGAGCAGTACTTC
TRBV28	TRBJ2-5	TRBD2	.	CASSTFSPGLAGPGLETQYF	TGTGCCAGCAGTACTTTCTCACCGGGACTAGCGGGTCCAGGGTTAGAGACCCAGTACTTC
TRBV27	TRBJ1-5	TRBD1	.	CASSPDRGRPNQPQHF	TGTGCCAGCAGCCCAGACAGGGGGCGCCCCAATCAGCCCCAGCATTTT
TRBV27	TRBJ2-2	TRBD1	.	CASSTLRTGGRTGELFF	TGTGCCAGCAGTACCCTAAGGACAGGGGGCCGGACCGGGGAGCTGTTTTTT
TRBV7-9	TRBJ1-1	TRBD1	many	CASSSLTRQGKRNTEAFF	TGTGCCAGCAGCTCCCTTACTAGACAGGGTAAGAGGAACACTGAAGCTTTCTTT
TRBV27	TRBJ2-7	.	few	CASRGSGSWFLGYEQYF	TGTGCCAGCAGAGGATCAGGCTCTTGGTTTTTAGGCTACGAGCAGTACTTC
TRBV27	TRBJ2-5	.	.	CASSLYGPPSGDQYF	TGTGCCAGCAGTTTATATGGGCCCCCCAGTGGGGACCAGTACTTC
TRBV6-6	TRBJ1-1	TRBD1	.	CASSPGGSSAFF	TGTGCCAGCAGTCCAGGGGGCTCATCAGCTTTCTTT
TRBV4-2	TRBJ1-2	.	.	CASSQDGAWGTF	TGTGCCAGCAGCCAAGATGGGGCCTGGGGGACCTTC
TRBV2	TRBJ1-5	TRBD1	.	CASEPGTGGLNQPQHF	TGTGCCAGCGAACCCGGGACAGGGGGCTTGAATCAGCCCCAGCATTTT
TRBV6-1	TRBJ1-5	.	.	CASSEVGGVSQPQHF	TGTGCCAGCAGTGAAGTCGGTGGAGTCTCTCAGCCCCAGCATTTT
TRBV28	TRBJ2-5	TRBD2	.	CASSSLARRRAAGEETQYF	TGTGCCAGCAGTTCTTTGGCCCGGCGTCGTGCGGCGGGAGAAGAGACCCAGTACTTC
TRBV7-9	TRBJ2-7	.	.	CASSFWGAVPYEQYF	TGTGCCAGCAGCTTCTGGGGGGCAGTCCCCTACGAGCAGTACTTC
TRBV15	TRBJ1-3	.	.	CATSSGTRNTIYF	TGTGCCACCAGCAGTGGGACAAGAAACACCATATATTTT
TRBV27	TRBJ2-2	TRBD1	.	CASSLQQGPGELFF	TGTGCCAGCAGTTTGCAACAGGGGCCCGGGGAGCTGTTTTTT
TRBV7-2	TRBJ1-1	.	.	CASSPPGNTEAFF	TGTGCCAGCAGCCCCCCCGGGAACACTGAAGCTTTCTTT
TRBV5-4	TRBJ1-4	.	.	CASSPSRNEKLFF	TGTGCCAGCAGCCCCTCCCGGAATGAAAAACTGTTTTTT
TRBV7-2	TRBJ2-5	.	once	CASSLGARPQETQYF	TGTGCCAGCAGCTTAGGGGCGAGACCTCAAGAGACCCAGTACTTC
TRBV11-3	TRBJ2-2	.	.	CASSLEQGDTGELFF	TGTGCCAGCAGCTTAGAACAGGGTGACACCGGGGAGCTGTTTTTT